The 19 T cell receptor beta chains presented below share a single source sample, sequenced in a study of a mutant IDH1 vaccine in newly diagnosed glioma. Regarding time point: week 23, last vaccination. A 20-mer mutant IDH1 peptide at 300 ug was injected subcutaneously with topical imiquimod. Method: immunoSEQ multiplex PCR; TCRdb's copy keeps in-frame clones and lacks some. The sample records 75,000 to 80,000 clones, around 85% being singletons. These TCRs' antigens remain unknown. Material: PBMCs, obtained from a glioma patient whose treatment included an IDH1 peptide vaccine. Every receptor here comes from a woman between 45 and 65 years old with glioma.

The V gene is TRBV9, the J gene TRBJ2-5; the D is unclear. The CDR3 consists of 13 residues. In germline, CDR1 is SGDLS, CDR2 YYNGEE. V gave up 3 bases and J gave up 2 bases, with 8 bases separating them. CDR3 DNA: TGTGCCAGCAGCGGAAGGCCACAAGAGACCCAGTACTTC. Its protein product is CASSGRPQETQYF.

This chain connects TRBV14 to TRBJ2-1, with 7 bases lining up with TRBD2. Germline V gene lookup returns CDR1 SGHDN and CDR2 FVKESK. The J segment lost 4 bases and the V segment lost 2 bases, leaving 14 bases of the junction unmatched. This CDR3 region has 18 residues. The CDR3 loop is CASSQRGGWAVEYNEQFF. The DNA for the CDR3 is TGTGCCAGCAGCCAACGGGGAGGGTGGGCGGTGGAGTACAATGAGCAGTTCTTC. The full variable domain, completed using reference TRBV14 and TRBJ2-1, is EAGVTQFPSHSVIEKGQTVTLRCDPISGHDNLYWYRRVMGKEIKFLLHFVKESKQDESGMPNNRFLAERTGGTYSTLKVQPAELEDSGVYFCASSQRGGWAVEYNEQFFGPGTRLTVL.

In the case of this clone: One end of the junction is discordant with germline, which a read error may explain. J is TRBJ1-1 and V is TRBV5-3, with 11 bases fitting TRBD1. TRBV5-3 is given ORF status, its function remaining uncertain. This CDR3 has 14 residues. The CDR3 nucleotides are TGTGCCAGCAGCTTAGGGACAGGGGGTACTGAAGCTTTCTTT. Its translation is CASSLGTGGTEAFF.

This clone occurred once. The CDR3 DNA reads as TGTGCCACCAGCAGAGAACTAGCGGACACAGATACGCAGTATTTT. This gives the protein CATSRELADTDTQYF. This chain joins TRBV15 and TRBJ2-3, with 8 bases identical to TRBD2. The germline V gene has CDR1 LNHNV and CDR2 YYDKDF (reference sequence). V lost 0 bases and J lost 2; bases outside the gene matches: 1. The CDR3 covers 15 residues.

The chain is built from TRBV29-1 and TRBJ2-1; 11 bases match TRBD2. This CDR3 comprises 16 residues. From germline, CDR1 is SQVTM and CDR2 ANQGSEA. Trimming at V came to 1 base and at J to 0 bases, leaving 2 bases not matched to a gene. The CDR3 sequence is CSVEGSGRASYNEQFF. Written as DNA, the CDR3 is TGCAGCGTTGAAGGTAGCGGGAGGGCCTCCTACAATGAGCAGTTCTTC.

This chain connects TRBV6-5 to TRBJ1-2; no reliable D call. The V gene's germline CDR1 is MNHEY and CDR2 SVGAGI. V was clipped by 6 bases and J by 2 bases, with 7 bases between them. CDR3 length: 12 amino acids. CDR3 bases: TGTGCCAGCAGCCTCGACAACTATGGCTACACCTTC. Translating gives CASSLDNYGYTF.

The chain uses TRBV19 and TRBJ1-5; 7 nucleotides agree with TRBD1. The CDR3 covers 19 residues. From germline, CDR1 is LNHDA and CDR2 SQIVND (reference sequence). V shed 7 bases and J 0 bases; nucleotides not matched to a gene: 18. In nucleotides, the CDR3 is TGTGCCAGTACCGCATTGACAGGGAATCGCCTTTTTAGCAATCAGCCCCAGCATTTT. This sequence encodes CASTALTGNRLFSNQPQHF.

The chain recombines TRBV15 with TRBJ2-7; a weak D match, TRBD1 (6 bases). CDR3 length: 15 amino acids. The germline V gene encodes CDR1 LNHNV and CDR2 YYDKDF (reference sequence). Trimming cost V 3 bases and J 1 base, with 13 bases left between them. For the CDR3, the DNA is TGTGCCACCAGCAGTCAGGGGATGCGGTCCTACGAGCAGTACTTC. It yields the protein CATSSQGMRSYEQYF.

The rearrangement joins TRBV5-5 to TRBJ1-4, with 8 bases identical to TRBD1. The CDR3 totals 16 residues. The trim removed 4 bases at V and 4 bases at J, leaving 9 bases unmatched. The V gene's germline CDR1 is SGHKS and CDR2 YYEKEE (reference sequence). In DNA, the CDR3 is TGTGCCAGCAGCCCTCTATCAGGACAGGGTAATGAAAAACTGTTTTTT. Encoded protein: CASSPLSGQGNEKLFF.

This chain links TRBV2 with TRBJ1-1; D remains unclear. Trimming took off 4 bases at V and 1 base at J, with 7 bases between the two ends. CDR3 length: 13 amino acids. Germline lookup yields CDR1 SNHLY and CDR2 FYNNEI. The CDR3 region has the DNA TGTGCCAGCAGTGTTCTGGGGAACACTGAAGCTTTCTTT. Its translation: CASSVLGNTEAFF.

The J gene is TRBJ1-1, the V gene TRBV6-5; no definite D call. Germline CDR1 and CDR2: MNHEY and SVGAGI. V lost 4 bases, J lost 1 base, and 7 bases lay in between. This CDR3 has 13 residues. The CDR3 DNA is TGTGCCAGCAGTTTGGGAGGGAACACTGAAGCTTTCTTT. Translating gives CASSLGGNTEAFF.

Here the CDR3 reads CASSLRTQTGGGTEAFF. The CDR3 nucleotides are TGTGCCAGCAGCTTGCGGACCCAGACAGGGGGTGGGACTGAAGCTTTCTTT. This sequence joins TRBV5-4 and TRBJ1-1; 9 bases agree with TRBD1. CDR1 and CDR2 from the germline V gene are SGHNT and YYREEE (reference sequence). The length of the CDR3 is 17 residues. V shed 1 base and J 5 bases; nucleotides not matched to a gene: 12.

V usage is TRBV7-9 and J usage is TRBJ1-2; no clear D gene. V was shortened by 1 base and J by 8 bases, with 8 bases between the two germline ends. CDR1 SEHNR and CDR2 FQNEAQ come from the germline V gene (reference sequence). The CDR3 loop spans 12 amino acids. The CDR3 here is CASSLEQGGYTF. Here the CDR3 DNA reads TGTGCCAGCAGCTTAGAGCAAGGAGGCTACACCTTC.

J is TRBJ2-7 and V is TRBV30; D remains unclear. The CDR3 loop spans 13 amino acids. Germline V gives CDR1 GTSNPN, CDR2 SVGIG (reference sequence). V gave up 2 bases and J gave up 0 bases, with 8 bases separating them. In DNA form, the CDR3 reads TGTGCCTGGAGTCGGGCTGGCTCCTACGAGCAGTACTTC. It encodes CAWSRAGSYEQYF.

The chain combines TRBV6-4 with TRBJ2-1; D is possibly TRBD1 (6 bases). Germline V lookup: CDR1 MRHNA, CDR2 SNTAGT. V dropped 0 bases and J dropped 10 bases, with 16 bases sitting between them. This CDR3 contains 15 residues. The CDR3 spells CASSDSNRVPGEQFF. The CDR3, as DNA: TGTGCCAGCAGTGACTCGAACAGGGTGCCGGGCGAGCAGTTCTTC.

V and J are TRBV18 and TRBJ2-7; TRBD2 might be the D (6 bases). Per germline, CDR1 KGHSH and CDR2 LQKENI. The CDR3 sequence is 16 residues long. Trimming removed 5 bases from V and 4 bases from J, with 21 bases in between. The CDR3 nucleotides are TGTGCCAGCTCAACGGCGTTGGGAGCTAGCGTTTACGAGCAGTACTTC. Translated: CASSTALGASVYEQYF.

This clone has more than one count but fewer than ten. The V gene is TRBV19, the J gene TRBJ1-1; the match to TRBD1 covers 7 bases. The CDR3 contains 15 residues. The germline V gene encodes CDR1 LNHDA and CDR2 SQIVND (reference sequence). The V gene end was trimmed by 3 bases and the J gene end by 5 bases; junction bases not matched to a gene: 9. CDR3 region: CASSIYGQEGTEAFF. In DNA form, the CDR3 reads TGTGCCAGTAGTATCTATGGACAGGAGGGAACTGAAGCTTTCTTT.

The rearrangement uses TRBV5-1 and TRBJ1-1, with a tentative D call TRBD1 (5 bases). Germline V gene lookup returns CDR1 SGHRS and CDR2 YFSETQ. The CDR3 runs to 16 residues. Trimming pared 0 bases from V and 8 bases from J, leaving 20 bases between. The CDR3 here is CASSLADQGRVGEAFF. The CDR3 DNA reads TGCGCCAGCAGCTTGGCCGATCAGGGAAGGGTAGGGGAAGCTTTCTTT.

The V gene is TRBV6-6, the J gene TRBJ1-1; no clear D gene. Between the trimmed V and J ends, which lost 0 bases and 3 bases, there was a span of 8 bases. Germline V gives CDR1 MNHNY, CDR2 SVGAGI (reference sequence). This CDR3 is built from 14 residues. The CDR3 reads CASSYSGGDTEAFF. For the CDR3, the DNA is TGTGCCAGCAGTTACTCGGGTGGAGACACTGAAGCTTTCTTT.